Described below is a single TCR beta chain sequence and its context. These data belong to a study of blood T cell repertoires in COVID-19. Study details: T cells, B-cell-depleted T cells, or PBMCs supplied cDNA or gDNA.

Trimming at V came to 4 bases and at J to 1 base, leaving 7 bases not matched to a gene. This CDR3 has 15 amino acids. Germline V CDR1 and CDR2: LGHNA, YNFKEQ. The assay was immunoSEQ multiplex PCR, and TCRdb's table has in-frame clones only and misses some. The sample holds some 95,000 clones, around 82% seen once. What was sequenced was peripheral blood. The chain uses TRBV4-2 and TRBJ2-7; 7 nucleotides agree with TRBD2. The source of this sequence is a man aged 50 to 60 who had recovered from COVID-19. CDR3 amino acids: CASSPERGYSYEQYF. CDR3 DNA: TGTGCCAGCAGCCCAGAGCGGGGTTATTCCTACGAGCAGTACTTC.